The present T cell receptor beta chain was sequenced within a study of OX40 agonist ivuxolimab in advanced cancers. Some clones are missing from TCRdb's copy, which holds only in-frame ones; the method was immunoSEQ multiplex PCR. The table includes some 74,000 clones, about 88% detected once. Source: CD4+ or CD8+ T cells sorted from blood, taken in a trial of the OX40 agonist ivuxolimab. This TCR was recovered from an adult with an advanced solid tumor such as melanoma, head and neck, liver or kidney cancer.

The CDR3 spells CASSDTSPTPYEQYF. The DNA for the CDR3 is TGTGCCAGCAGCGATACTAGCCCCACACCCTACGAGCAGTACTTC. The V and J genes are TRBV2 and TRBJ2-7; TRBD2 is a possible D gene (6 bases). Germline V CDR1 and CDR2: SNHLY, FYNNEI. The CDR3 extends over 15 amino acids. V lost 6 bases, J lost 2 bases, and 17 bases lay in between.